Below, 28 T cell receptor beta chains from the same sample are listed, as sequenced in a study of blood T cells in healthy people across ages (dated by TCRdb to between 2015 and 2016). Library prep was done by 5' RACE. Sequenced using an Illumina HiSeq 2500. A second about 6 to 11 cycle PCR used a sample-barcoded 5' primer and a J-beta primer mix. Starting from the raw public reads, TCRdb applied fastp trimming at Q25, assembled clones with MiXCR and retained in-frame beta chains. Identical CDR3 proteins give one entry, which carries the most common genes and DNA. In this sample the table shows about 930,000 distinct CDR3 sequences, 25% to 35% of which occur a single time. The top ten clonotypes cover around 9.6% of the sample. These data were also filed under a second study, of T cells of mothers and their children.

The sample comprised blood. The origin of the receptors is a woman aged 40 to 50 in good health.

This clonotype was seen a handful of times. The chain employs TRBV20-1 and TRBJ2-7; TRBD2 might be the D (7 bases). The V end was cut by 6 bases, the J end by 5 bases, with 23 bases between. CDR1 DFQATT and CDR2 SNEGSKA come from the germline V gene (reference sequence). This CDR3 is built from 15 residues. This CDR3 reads CSALPRGGHGHEQYF. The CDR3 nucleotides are TGCAGTGCATTACCTAGGGGGGGGCATGGTCACGAGCAGTACTTC.

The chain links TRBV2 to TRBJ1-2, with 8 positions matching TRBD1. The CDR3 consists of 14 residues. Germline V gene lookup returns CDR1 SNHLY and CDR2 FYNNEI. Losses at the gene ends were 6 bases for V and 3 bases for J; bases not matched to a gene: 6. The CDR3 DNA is TGTGCCAGCAGAAAGACAGGGGTTGACTATGGCTACACCTTC. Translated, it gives CASRKTGVDYGYTF.

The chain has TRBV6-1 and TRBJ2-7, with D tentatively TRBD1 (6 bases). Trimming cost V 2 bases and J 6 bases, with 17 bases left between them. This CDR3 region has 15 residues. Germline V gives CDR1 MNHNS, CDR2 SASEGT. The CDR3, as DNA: TGTGCCAGCAGTGAACCGGGACATTCGGTGGGCGAGCAGTACTTC. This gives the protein CASSEPGHSVGEQYF.

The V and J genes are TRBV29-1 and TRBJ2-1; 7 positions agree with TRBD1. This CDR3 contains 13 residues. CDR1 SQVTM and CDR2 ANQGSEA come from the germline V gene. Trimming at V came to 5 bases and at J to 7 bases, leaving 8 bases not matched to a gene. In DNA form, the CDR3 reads TGCAGCGTTAACCGGGACAGAGAAAATGAGCAGTTCTTC. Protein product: CSVNRDRENEQFF.

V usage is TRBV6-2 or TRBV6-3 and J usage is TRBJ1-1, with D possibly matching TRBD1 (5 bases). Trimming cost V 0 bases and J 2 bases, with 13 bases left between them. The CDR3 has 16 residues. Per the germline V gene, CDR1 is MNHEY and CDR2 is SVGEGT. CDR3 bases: TGTGCCAGCAGTTACTCGAGGGGCAGCCTTAACACTGAAGCTTTCTTT. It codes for CASSYSRGSLNTEAFF.

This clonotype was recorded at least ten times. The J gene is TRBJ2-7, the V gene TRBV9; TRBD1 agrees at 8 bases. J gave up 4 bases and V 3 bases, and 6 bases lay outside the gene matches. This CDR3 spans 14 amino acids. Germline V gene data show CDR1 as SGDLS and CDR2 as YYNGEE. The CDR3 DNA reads TGTGCCAGCAGCGCGGGACAGGAACATTACGAGCAGTACTTC. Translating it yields CASSAGQEHYEQYF. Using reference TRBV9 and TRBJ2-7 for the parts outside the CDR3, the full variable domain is DSGVTQTPKHLITATGQRVTLRCSPRSGDLSVYWYQQSLDQGLQFLIQYYNGEERAKGNILERFSAQQFPDLHSELNLSSLELGDSALYFCASSAGQEHYEQYFGPGTRLTVT.

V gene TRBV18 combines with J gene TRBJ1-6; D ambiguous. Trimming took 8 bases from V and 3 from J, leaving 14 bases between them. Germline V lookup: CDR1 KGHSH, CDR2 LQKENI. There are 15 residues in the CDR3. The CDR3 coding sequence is TGTGCCAGCGCGGACGCATACAACTATAATTCACCCCTCCACTTT. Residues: CASADAYNYNSPLHF.

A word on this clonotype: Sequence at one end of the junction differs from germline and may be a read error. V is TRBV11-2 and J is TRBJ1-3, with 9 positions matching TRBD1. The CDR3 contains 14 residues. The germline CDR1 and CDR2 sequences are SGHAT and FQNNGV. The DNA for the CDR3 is TGTGCCAGCAGCAATACAGGGGGCAGTTACACCGTATATTTT. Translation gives CASSNTGGSYTVYF.

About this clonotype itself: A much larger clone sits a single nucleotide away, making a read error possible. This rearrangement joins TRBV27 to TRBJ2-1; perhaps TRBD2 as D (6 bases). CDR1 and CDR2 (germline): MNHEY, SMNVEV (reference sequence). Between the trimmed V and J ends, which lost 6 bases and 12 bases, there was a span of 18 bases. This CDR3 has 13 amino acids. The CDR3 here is CASSRLGRGGQFF. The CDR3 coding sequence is TGTGCCAGCAGCCGGTTGGGGCGGGGTGGGCAGTTCTTC.

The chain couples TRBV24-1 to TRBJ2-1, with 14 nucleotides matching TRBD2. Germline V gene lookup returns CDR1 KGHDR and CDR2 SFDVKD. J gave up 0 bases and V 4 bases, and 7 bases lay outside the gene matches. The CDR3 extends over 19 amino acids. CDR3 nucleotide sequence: TGTGCCACCAGTGACCCTGGACTAGCGGGAGGAAGCTCCTACAATGAGCAGTTCTTC. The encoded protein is CATSDPGLAGGSSYNEQFF.

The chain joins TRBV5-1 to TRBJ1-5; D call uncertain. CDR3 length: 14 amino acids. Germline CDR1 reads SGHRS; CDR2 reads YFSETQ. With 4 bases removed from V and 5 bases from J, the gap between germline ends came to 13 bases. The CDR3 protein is CASSEDPQYQPQHF. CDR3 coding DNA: TGCGCCAGCAGCGAGGACCCTCAATATCAGCCCCAGCATTTT. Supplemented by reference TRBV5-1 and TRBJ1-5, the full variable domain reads KAGVTQTPRYLIKTRGQQVTLSCSPISGHRSVSWYQQTPGQGLQFLFEYFSETQRNKGNFPGRFSGRQFSNSRSEMNVSTLELGDSALYLCASSEDPQYQPQHFGDGTRLSIL.

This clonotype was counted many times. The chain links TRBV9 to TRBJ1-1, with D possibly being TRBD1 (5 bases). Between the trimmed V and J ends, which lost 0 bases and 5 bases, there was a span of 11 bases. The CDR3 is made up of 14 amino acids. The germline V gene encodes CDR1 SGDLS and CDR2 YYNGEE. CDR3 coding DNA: TGTGCCAGCAGCGTAGTTCTCGGGGGGACTGAAGCTTTCTTT. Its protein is CASSVVLGGTEAFF.

The CDR3 coding sequence is TGCGCCAGCAGCTTGGAACCACAGGGTTTCTGGGAGACCCAGTACTTC. Its protein product is CASSLEPQGFWETQYF. This rearrangement joins TRBV5-1 to TRBJ2-5; D is perhaps TRBD1 (6 bases). The germline CDR1 and CDR2 sequences are SGHRS and YFSETQ. Trimming removed 0 bases at V and 5 bases at J, with 17 bases between. The CDR3 consists of 16 residues.

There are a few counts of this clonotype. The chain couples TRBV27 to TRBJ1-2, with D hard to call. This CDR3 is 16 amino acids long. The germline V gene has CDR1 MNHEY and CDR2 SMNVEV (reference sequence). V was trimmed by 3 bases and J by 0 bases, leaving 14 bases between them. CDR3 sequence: CASSFRQEVSNYGYTF. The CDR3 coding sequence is TGTGCCAGCAGTTTCAGGCAGGAGGTCTCTAACTATGGCTACACCTTC.

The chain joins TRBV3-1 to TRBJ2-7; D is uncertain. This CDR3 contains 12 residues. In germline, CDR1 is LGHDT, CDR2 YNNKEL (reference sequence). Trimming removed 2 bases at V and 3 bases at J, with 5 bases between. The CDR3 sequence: CASSQNCYEQYF. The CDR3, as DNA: TGTGCCAGCAGCCAAAATTGCTACGAGCAGTACTTC.

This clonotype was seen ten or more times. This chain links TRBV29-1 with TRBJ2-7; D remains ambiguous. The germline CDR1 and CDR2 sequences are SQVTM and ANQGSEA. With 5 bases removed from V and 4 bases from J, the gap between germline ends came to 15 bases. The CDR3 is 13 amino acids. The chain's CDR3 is CSVSEGFLYEQYF. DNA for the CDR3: TGCAGCGTTTCGGAAGGGTTTTTGTACGAGCAGTACTTC.

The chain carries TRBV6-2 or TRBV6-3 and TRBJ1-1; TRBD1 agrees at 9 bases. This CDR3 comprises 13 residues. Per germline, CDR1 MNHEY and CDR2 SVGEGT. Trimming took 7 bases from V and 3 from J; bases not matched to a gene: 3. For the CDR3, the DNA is TGTGCCAGCACCGGGACAGGGTACACTGAAGCTTTCTTT. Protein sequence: CASTGTGYTEAFF.

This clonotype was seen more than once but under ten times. CDR3: CASSRAGSGANVLTF. CDR3 in DNA: TGCGCCAGCAGCCGGGCAGGCTCTGGGGCCAACGTCCTGACTTTC. This chain connects TRBV4-3 to TRBJ2-6; D is unclear. This CDR3 region has 15 residues. V shed 4 bases and J shed 0 bases, with 7 bases lying between them. Germline lookup yields CDR1 LGHNA and CDR2 YSLEER.

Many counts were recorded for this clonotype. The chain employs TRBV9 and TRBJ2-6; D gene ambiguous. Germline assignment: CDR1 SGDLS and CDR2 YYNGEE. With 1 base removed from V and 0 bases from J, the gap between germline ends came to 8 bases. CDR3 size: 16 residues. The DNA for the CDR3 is TGTGCCAGCAGCGTAATCCCGTCCTCTGGGGCCAACGTCCTGACTTTC. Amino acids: CASSVIPSSGANVLTF.

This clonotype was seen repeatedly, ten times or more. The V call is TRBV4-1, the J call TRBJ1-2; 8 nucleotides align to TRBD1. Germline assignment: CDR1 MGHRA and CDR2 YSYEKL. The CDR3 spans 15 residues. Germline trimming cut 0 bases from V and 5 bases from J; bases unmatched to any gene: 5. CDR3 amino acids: CASSQDPGGIYGYTF. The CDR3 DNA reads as TGCGCCAGCAGCCAAGACCCAGGGGGCATATATGGCTACACCTTC.

The CDR3 sequence is CASSTNPRDSTYEQYF. For the CDR3, the DNA is TGTGCCAGCAGCACCAACCCCCGGGACAGTACCTACGAGCAGTACTTC. This chain joins TRBV7-9 and TRBJ2-7, with 7 bases matching TRBD1. The germline V gene has CDR1 SEHNR and CDR2 FQNEAQ (reference sequence). V shed 5 bases and J 2 bases; nucleotides not matched to a gene: 12. CDR3 length: 16 residues.

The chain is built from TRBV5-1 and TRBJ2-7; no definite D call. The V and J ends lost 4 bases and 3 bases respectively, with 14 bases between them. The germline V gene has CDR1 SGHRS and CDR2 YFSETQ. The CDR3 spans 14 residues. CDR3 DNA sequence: TGCGCCAGCAGCCTGATGACGGCCGGCTACGAGCAGTACTTC. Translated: CASSLMTAGYEQYF. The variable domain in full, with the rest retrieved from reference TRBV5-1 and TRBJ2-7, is KAGVTQTPRYLIKTRGQQVTLSCSPISGHRSVSWYQQTPGQGLQFLFEYFSETQRNKGNFPGRFSGRQFSNSRSEMNVSTLELGDSALYLCASSLMTAGYEQYFGPGTRLTVT.

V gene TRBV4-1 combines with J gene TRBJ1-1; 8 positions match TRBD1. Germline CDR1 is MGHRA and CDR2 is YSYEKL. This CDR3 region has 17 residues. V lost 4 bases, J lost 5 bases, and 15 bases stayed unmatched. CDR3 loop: CASSPGTGDHLRTEAFF. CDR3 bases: TGCGCCAGCAGCCCCGGGACAGGAGACCACCTAAGGACTGAAGCTTTCTTT.

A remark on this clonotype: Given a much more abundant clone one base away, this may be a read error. CDR3 in amino acids: CASSLDGGGSTNTQYF. CDR3 nucleotides: TGCGCCAGCAGCTTGGACGGCGGGGGTAGCACAAATACGCAGTATTTT. The rearrangement uses TRBV5-1 and TRBJ2-3; 7 nucleotides agree with TRBD2. The CDR3 has 16 residues. Per germline, CDR1 SGHRS and CDR2 YFSETQ. Supplemented by reference TRBV5-1 and TRBJ2-3, the full variable domain reads KAGVTQTPRYLIKTRGQQVTLSCSPISGHRSVSWYQQTPGQGLQFLFEYFSETQRNKGNFPGRFSGRQFSNSRSEMNVSTLELGDSALYLCASSLDGGGSTNTQYFGPGTRLTVL.

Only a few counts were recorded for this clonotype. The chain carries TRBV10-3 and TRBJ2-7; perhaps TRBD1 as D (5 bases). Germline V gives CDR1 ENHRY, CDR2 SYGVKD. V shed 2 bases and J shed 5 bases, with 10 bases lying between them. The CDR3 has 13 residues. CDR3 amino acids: CAISERDSNEQYF. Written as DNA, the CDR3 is TGTGCCATCAGTGAGAGAGACAGCAACGAGCAGTACTTC.

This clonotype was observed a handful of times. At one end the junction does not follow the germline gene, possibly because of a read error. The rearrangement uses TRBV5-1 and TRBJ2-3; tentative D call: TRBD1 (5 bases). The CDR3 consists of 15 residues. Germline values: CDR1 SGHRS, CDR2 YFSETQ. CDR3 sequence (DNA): TGCGCCAGCAGCTTGACCAGGGCACGCACGGATACGCAGTATTTT. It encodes CASSLTRARTDTQYF.

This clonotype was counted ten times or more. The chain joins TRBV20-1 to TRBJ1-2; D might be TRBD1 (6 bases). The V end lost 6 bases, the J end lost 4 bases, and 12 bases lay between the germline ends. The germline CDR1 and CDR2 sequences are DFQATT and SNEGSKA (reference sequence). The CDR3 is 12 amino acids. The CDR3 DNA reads TGCAGTGCACCTGACAGGACCTATGGCTACACCTTC. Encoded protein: CSAPDRTYGYTF.

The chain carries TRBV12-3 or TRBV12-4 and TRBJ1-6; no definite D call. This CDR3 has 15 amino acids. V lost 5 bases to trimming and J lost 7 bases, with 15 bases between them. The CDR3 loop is CASSPLPEVNSPLHF. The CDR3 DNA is TGTGCCAGCAGTCCCCTACCCGAGGTCAATTCACCCCTCCACTTT.